A selection of T cell receptor beta chains follows, all from one sample in a study of T-cell reconstitution after alpha-beta-depleted transplantation in children. TCRdb ran MiXCR on the PCR reads and lists one entry per CDR3 protein. The sample holds roughly 280,000 distinct CDR3 sequences, around 10% seen once. Sequencing was performed on peripheral blood, taken 180 days after TCRalphabeta/CD19-depleted stem cell transplant. These receptors all stem from a male patient between 2 and 15 years old who had a stem cell transplant for chronic granulomatous disease, so the T cells may come from the graft donor. Both conserved end residues are part of each CDR3. D genes are given only for firm matches.

d_gene	v_gene	len	CDR3aa
TRBD2	TRBV7-9	16	CASSARLAGGGETQYF
NA	TRBV18	15	CASSPPGRSFEKLFF
TRBD2	TRBV20-1	13	CSARQASGIEQYF
NA	TRBV20-1	14	CSASGIEGTDTQYF
NA	TRBV6-1	12	CASSEARADAFF
NA	TRBV28	17	CASTPLRGLRNNQPQHF
NA	TRBV12-3/TRBV12-4	15	CASSRTGRIQETQYF
TRBD1	TRBV20-1	15	CSASGTGGLSYEQYF
NA	TRBV5-6	13	CASSLPMRNEQFF
TRBD1	TRBV10-3	12	CAISGTGDTQYF
TRBD1	TRBV7-9	15	CASSLVGQGPDTQYF
TRBD1	TRBV18	15	CASSQTGLLSQPQHF
TRBD2	TRBV7-9	17	CASSLVASGRGYNEQFF
TRBD1	TRBV7-2	15	CASSLGGTVRNTIYF
TRBD2	TRBV7-2	16	CASSSRLAGFYNEQFF
TRBD2	TRBV6-1	15	CASSERTSGIDEQYF
TRBD2	TRBV9	16	CASSISGGTNTGELFF
NA	TRBV12-3/TRBV12-4	14	CASSRTGTGSPLHF
NA	TRBV29-1	15	CSVVSRPLAKNIQYF
NA	TRBV12-3/TRBV12-4	13	CASSLHWINEQFF
TRBD2	TRBV20-1	15	CSARVILAGKYEQYF
NA	TRBV20-1	13	CSATVGLRDGYTF
NA	TRBV12-3/TRBV12-4	12	CASSFWGGGYTF
TRBD1	TRBV20-1	16	CSARSAGGTRNSPLHF
NA	TRBV4-3	17	CASSQTYRDRSNQPQHF
TRBD1	TRBV5-1	17	CASAPGPTGGLGNEQFF
TRBD1	TRBV5-6	15	CASSLWGTGVAEAFF
TRBD1	TRBV7-9	14	CASTLGTGGSEQFF
NA	TRBV4-3	16	CASSQDRKVSNEKLFF
NA	TRBV3-1	17	CATSQDVRRGQYNEQFF
NA	TRBV20-1	13	CSAVAGESYEQYF
NA	TRBV6-4	15	CASSTPLRCKNIQYF
NA	TRBV20-1	10	CSARDESEFF
NA	TRBV20-1	13	CSAETEKNTEAFF
TRBD2	TRBV4-1	18	CASSQEGLAGGPSDTQYF
NA	TRBV5-6	16	CASSLAPRGRNSPLHF
NA	TRBV19	15	CASSIEARTSYEQYF
NA	TRBV7-9	14	CASSPGMGDTEAFF
NA	TRBV28	15	CASSSSGEVNTEAFF
NA	TRBV7-2	15	CASSRAISSYNEQFF
TRBD1	TRBV7-9	13	CASSLKGQNTQYF
NA	TRBV6-4	13	CARSEQGTDTQYF
NA	TRBV27	16	CASRGKGRQYQETQYF
TRBD1	TRBV18	15	CASSPGQYINQPQHF
TRBD2	TRBV29-1	13	CSVSGRSTDTQYF
NA	TRBV5-1	13	CASSLLSTGELFF
NA	TRBV28	12	CASSLKNNEQFF
TRBD1	TRBV5-1	16	CASSNIQGAPQETQYF
NA	TRBV12-3/TRBV12-4	14	CASRPVGRGYEQYF
NA	TRBV27	11	CASLKGNEQFF
NA	TRBV13	15	CASSLVPGGHNEQFF
NA	TRBV12-3/TRBV12-4	14	CASSLRGLDSPLHF
NA	TRBV29-1	10	CSVEVHEQFF